The 13 T cell receptor beta chains reported below all come from one sample, sequenced in a study of Ad26.COV2.S vaccination and SARS-CoV-2 variants. This sample's treatment: 15 to 20 received Ad26.COV2.S at low or high dose, single or two shots; about 5 received placebo; per-sample allocation not given. Sample collection was performed on day 63 after the first vaccine or placebo injection. Libraries were prepared by immunoSEQ multiplex PCR; TCRdb keeps only in-frame clonotypes and omits some of them. The data contain around 370,000 clones, 85% of them singletons. This specimen consisted of peripheral blood, obtained in a trial of Ad26.COV2.S vaccine versus placebo. These receptor sequences come from a person between 18 and 59 years old who received the Ad26.COV2.S COVID-19 vaccine or a placebo.

The rearrangement joins TRBV19 to TRBJ2-1, with 8 bases fitting TRBD1. This CDR3 has 14 amino acids. V trimming: 7 bases; J trimming: 7 bases; junction bases outside the gene matches: 9. Germline CDR1 and CDR2: LNHDA and SQIVND (reference sequence). CDR3 sequence: CASIGQGGWNEQFF. DNA of the CDR3: TGTGCCAGTATTGGACAGGGCGGATGGAATGAGCAGTTCTTC.

The CDR3 DNA sequence: TGCGCCAGCAGCCTTGGGGGACTAGCGGGGATAGATACGCAGTATTTT. Its protein product is CASSLGGLAGIDTQYF. The chain carries TRBV5-1 and TRBJ2-3, with TRBD2 matching 13 bases. Trimming took 4 bases from V and 5 from J; bases not matched to a gene: 7. The CDR3 sequence is 16 residues long. Per germline, CDR1 SGHRS and CDR2 YFSETQ.

This clone was detected only once. This chain joins TRBV4-3 and TRBJ2-2; 8 nucleotides line up with TRBD1. The CDR3 spans 14 residues. Looked up from germline, CDR1 is LGHNA and CDR2 is YSLEER. Losses at the gene ends were 1 base for V and 8 bases for J; bases not matched to a gene: 3. CDR3 nucleotide sequence: TGCGCCAGCAGCCAAGGGGACAGGCCGGGGGAGCTGTTTTTT. Protein product: CASSQGDRPGELFF.

The chain is built from TRBV5-6 and TRBJ1-2; tentatively, D is TRBD1 (5 bases). The CDR3 totals 15 residues. V lost 6 bases to trimming and J lost 1 base, with 16 bases between them. Looked up from germline, CDR1 is SGHDT and CDR2 is YYEEEE. The DNA for the CDR3 is TGTGCCAGCAACCCTAGGGGACGCTTTAACTATGGCTACACCTTC. Encoded protein: CASNPRGRFNYGYTF.

This chain uses TRBV20-1 with TRBJ1-5; D is ambiguous. Germline CDR1 is DFQATT and CDR2 is SNEGSKA (reference sequence). The CDR3 sequence is 14 residues long. V lost 5 bases to trimming and J lost 0 bases, with 11 bases between them. CDR3 sequence: CSARGQVSNQPQHF. The CDR3 region has the DNA TGCAGTGCTCGTGGGCAAGTTAGCAATCAGCCCCAGCATTTT.

This clone has only one observation. The genes are TRBV7-9 and TRBJ2-3; 7 bases fit TRBD1. This CDR3 is built from 14 residues. Trimming removed 10 bases from V and 1 base from J; junction bases left unmatched: 8. Germline values: CDR1 SEHNR, CDR2 FQNEAQ (reference sequence). The CDR3 region is CANRQGDGTDTQYF. For the CDR3, the DNA is TGTGCCAACCGACAGGGCGATGGCACAGATACGCAGTATTTT.

The rearrangement uses TRBV10-3 and TRBJ1-2; TRBD1 agrees at 7 bases. The CDR3 totals 15 residues. Germline trimming cut 1 base from V and 4 bases from J; bases unmatched to any gene: 6. Germline CDR1 reads ENHRY; CDR2 reads SYGVKD. Here the CDR3 reads CAISELRGPRYGYTF. For the CDR3, the DNA is TGTGCCATCAGTGAGTTGAGGGGGCCTCGCTATGGCTACACCTTC.

V and J are TRBV10-1 and TRBJ2-7; 8 bases are a match to TRBD1. The CDR3 has 13 amino acids. V trimming: 4 bases; J trimming: 6 bases; junction bases outside the gene matches: 5. Germline CDR1 reads WNHNN; CDR2 reads SYGVQD (reference sequence). DNA for the CDR3: TGCGCCAGCAGTGGATACAGGGGGGCCGAGCAGTACTTC. Its translation: CASSGYRGAEQYF.

CDR3 nucleotide sequence: TGTGCCAGCAGCTCAGGCTCTGGAAACACCATATATTTT. Its protein product is CASSSGSGNTIYF. The chain couples TRBV7-2 to TRBJ1-3; D is unclear. This CDR3 spans 13 amino acids. CDR1 is SGHTA and CDR2 is FQGNSA in the germline V gene. V was pared by 4 bases and J by 0 bases, with 4 bases between.

The CDR3 DNA is TGTGCCAGCAGCGGGGGTAGCGGGAGGCCCTACAATGAGCAGTTCTTC. This gives the protein CASSGGSGRPYNEQFF. The chain joins TRBV9 to TRBJ2-1; TRBD2 matches 10 bases. V shed 3 bases, J shed 2 bases, and the junction held 5 bases outside the gene matches. The CDR3 spans 16 residues. CDR1 is SGDLS, CDR2 YYNGEE, per germline.

The chain employs TRBV2 and TRBJ2-3; 10 bases are a match to TRBD2. The CDR3 length is 16 residues. Germline V gene data show CDR1 as SNHLY and CDR2 as FYNNEI. Trimming cost V 2 bases and J 5 bases; bases outside gene matches: 7. Here the CDR3 reads CASSESVLAGEDTQYF. The CDR3 region has the DNA TGTGCCAGCAGTGAAAGTGTGCTAGCGGGAGAAGATACGCAGTATTTT.

The chain joins TRBV6-2 or TRBV6-3 to TRBJ2-2, with 8 positions matching TRBD1. The CDR3 consists of 15 residues. With V trimmed by 5 bases and J by 4 bases, 6 bases remained unmatched. CDR1 MNHEY and CDR2 SVGEGT come from the germline V gene. The CDR3 here is CASSRQGRSTGELFF. Here the CDR3 DNA reads TGTGCCAGCAGTCGACAGGGGCGGAGCACCGGGGAGCTGTTTTTT.

The rearrangement uses TRBV29-1 and TRBJ1-2, with no clear D. The V gene lost 3 bases and the J gene lost 3 bases, with 11 bases spanning the gap. Germline V gene data show CDR1 as SQVTM and CDR2 as ANQGSEA. The CDR3 is made up of 13 amino acids. The CDR3: CSVENGGHYGYTF. CDR3 nucleotide sequence: TGCAGCGTTGAGAATGGAGGACACTATGGCTACACCTTC.